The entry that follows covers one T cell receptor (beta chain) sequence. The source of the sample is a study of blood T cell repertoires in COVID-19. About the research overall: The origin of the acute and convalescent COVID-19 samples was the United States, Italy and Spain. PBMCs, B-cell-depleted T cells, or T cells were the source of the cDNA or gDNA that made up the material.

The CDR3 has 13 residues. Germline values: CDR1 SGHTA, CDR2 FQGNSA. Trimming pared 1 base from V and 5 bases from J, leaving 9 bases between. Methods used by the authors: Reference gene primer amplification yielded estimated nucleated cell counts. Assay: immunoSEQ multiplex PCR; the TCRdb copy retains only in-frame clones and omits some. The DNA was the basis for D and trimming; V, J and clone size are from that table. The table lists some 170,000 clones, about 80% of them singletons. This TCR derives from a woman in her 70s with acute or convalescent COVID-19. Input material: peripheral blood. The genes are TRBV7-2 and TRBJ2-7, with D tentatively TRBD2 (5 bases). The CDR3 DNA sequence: TGTGCCAGCAGCTTAGGGGGAGTGAACGAGCAGTACTTC. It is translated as CASSLGGVNEQYF. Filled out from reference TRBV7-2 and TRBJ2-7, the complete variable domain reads GAGVSQSPSNKVTEKGKDVELRCDPISGHTALYWYRQSLGQGLEFLIYFQGNSAPDKSGLPSDRFSAERTGGSVSTLTIQRTQQEDSAVYLCASSLGGVNEQYFGPGTRLTVT.